What follows are 12 T cell receptor beta chains derived from one specimen sequenced in a study of blood T cell repertoires in COVID-19. Only in-frame clones appear in the TCRdb table, and some are missing; sequencing was by immunoSEQ multiplex PCR. Among 200,000 to 250,000 clones listed, approximately 81% were seen once. Sequencing was performed on peripheral blood. These TCRs come from a woman of 80 years or more with active or convalescent COVID-19.

V and J are TRBV27 and TRBJ1-1; no reliable D call. This CDR3 spans 13 amino acids. Trimming took off 3 bases at V and 5 bases at J, with 10 bases between the two ends. Germline CDR1 MNHEY, CDR2 SMNVEV (reference sequence). The CDR3 coding sequence is TGTGCCAGCAGTTTGTTTGGGGAGACTGAAGCTTTCTTT. As protein: CASSLFGETEAFF.

V and J are TRBV6-2 or TRBV6-3 and TRBJ2-1; D is ambiguous. Germline CDR1 is MNHEY and CDR2 is SVGEGT. The CDR3 totals 11 residues. Trimming removed 0 bases at V and 8 bases at J, with 2 bases between. The CDR3 loop reads CASSYSYEQFF. The CDR3 DNA sequence: TGTGCCAGCAGTTACTCCTATGAGCAGTTCTTC.

In DNA form, the CDR3 reads TGTGCCAGCAGCTCTGGACTAGCGGGGGGGCGAGAGACCCAGTACTTC. This encodes CASSSGLAGGRETQYF. The V and J genes are TRBV5-4 and TRBJ2-5; 15 bases line up with TRBD2. Unmatched junction bases numbered 4, after V lost 3 bases and J lost 4 bases. There are 16 residues in the CDR3. Germline V gene sequence: CDR1 SGHNT, CDR2 YYREEE (reference sequence). The whole variable domain, remainder taken from reference TRBV5-4 and TRBJ2-5, is ETGVTQSPTHLIKTRGQQVTLRCSSQSGHNTVSWYQQALGQGPQFIFQYYREEENGRGNFPPRFSGLQFPNYSSELNVNALELDDSALYLCASSSGLAGGRETQYFGPGTRLLVL.

The rearrangement joins TRBV13 to TRBJ2-3; tentative D call: TRBD2 (5 bases). V lost 2 bases and J 6 bases, leaving 9 bases between the germline ends. The CDR3 totals 13 residues. Germline CDR1 is PRHDT and CDR2 is FYEKMQ (reference sequence). Here the CDR3 DNA reads TGTGCCAGCAGCTTACGCGCGGGCGATACGCAGTATTTT. It yields the protein CASSLRAGDTQYF.

The V and J genes are TRBV7-3 and TRBJ2-3; 9 nucleotides agree with TRBD2. V lost 2 bases, J lost 0 bases, and 6 bases stayed unmatched. CDR3 length: 17 residues. Germline values: CDR1 SGHTA, CDR2 FQGTGA. As DNA, the CDR3 is TGTGCCAGCAGCTTAGCGGGGGGGCTGAGAAGCACAGATACGCAGTATTTT. This sequence encodes CASSLAGGLRSTDTQYF.

The V and J genes are TRBV6-2 or TRBV6-3 and TRBJ2-1; tentatively, D is TRBD2 (6 bases). This CDR3 is built from 16 residues. The germline V gene encodes CDR1 MNHEY and CDR2 SVGEGT. Trimming stripped 2 bases from V and 0 bases from J, with 11 bases between. The CDR3 sequence: CASSYKRASSYNEQFF. The CDR3 coding sequence is TGTGCCAGCAGTTACAAGCGGGCAAGCTCCTACAATGAGCAGTTCTTC.

The chain links TRBV9 to TRBJ2-3, with D possibly matching TRBD1 (7 bases). This CDR3 region has 15 residues. Germline V gene data show CDR1 as SGDLS and CDR2 as YYNGEE. V was pared by 1 base and J by 4 bases, with 13 bases between. CDR3 nucleotide sequence: TGTGCCAGCAGCGTATCCCAGGGGGAGGCAGATACGCAGTATTTT. This encodes CASSVSQGEADTQYF.

The CDR3, as DNA: TGTGCCAGCAGCTTATTTGGGACAAGGGACCCAGAAGCTTTCTTT. Translation: CASSLFGTRDPEAFF. This rearrangement joins TRBV7-2 to TRBJ1-1; tentative D call: TRBD1 (6 bases). The V and J ends lost 2 bases and 8 bases respectively, with 18 bases between them. Per the germline V gene, CDR1 is SGHTA and CDR2 is FQGNSA. This CDR3 region has 15 residues. The full variable domain, with the rest looked up from reference TRBV7-2 and TRBJ1-1, is GAGVSQSPSNKVTEKGKDVELRCDPISGHTALYWYRQSLGQGLEFLIYFQGNSAPDKSGLPSDRFSAERTGGSVSTLTIQRTQQEDSAVYLCASSLFGTRDPEAFFGQGTRLTVV.

The V call is TRBV30, the J call TRBJ1-3; tentatively, D is TRBD1 (6 bases). There are 12 residues in the CDR3. Per the germline V gene, CDR1 is GTSNPN and CDR2 is SVGIG (reference sequence). Deletions cut 0 bases from V and 7 bases from J, with 7 bases between. The CDR3 coding sequence is TGTGCCTGGAGTGTACAGGGCAACACCATATATTTT. This encodes CAWSVQGNTIYF.

V and J are TRBV27 and TRBJ2-6; D possibly corresponds to TRBD2 (5 bases). This CDR3 contains 15 residues. V shed 3 bases and J shed 2 bases, with 8 bases lying between them. Germline CDR1 reads MNHEY; CDR2 reads SMNVEV (reference sequence). CDR3 in DNA: TGTGCCAGCAGTTTTTGGGAGCCTGGGGCCAACGTCCTGACTTTC. Protein: CASSFWEPGANVLTF.

CDR3 in DNA: TGTGCCAGCAGCTTGGCAGGGTTTGAAACTGAAGCTTTCTTT. It codes for CASSLAGFETEAFF. The chain couples TRBV5-4 to TRBJ1-1; a possible D gene is TRBD1 (5 bases). This CDR3 spans 14 amino acids. Per germline, CDR1 SGHNT and CDR2 YYREEE (reference sequence). V lost 0 bases and J 5 bases, leaving 11 bases between the germline ends.

This clone has a single count. V usage is TRBV11-3 and J usage is TRBJ2-5; a possible D gene is TRBD2 (5 bases). Between the trimmed V and J ends, which lost 3 bases and 5 bases, there was a span of 7 bases. The CDR3 has 12 amino acids. The germline CDR1 and CDR2 sequences are SGHNT and YENEEA. Here the CDR3 reads CASSLRVETQYF. CDR3 nucleotide sequence: TGTGCCAGCAGCTTGAGGGTTGAGACCCAGTACTTC.